One sample yielded the 12 T cell receptor beta chains listed below, sequenced in a study of cytomegalovirus exposure and HLA in healthy donors. A multiplex PCR was run with 60 Vbeta primers and 13 Jbeta primers. Measured with immunoSEQ multiplex PCR; TCRdb has only the in-frame clones, and not every one. In the table there are 150,000 to 200,000 clones, around 80% of which are singletons. Sequencing was performed on PBMCs. These TCRs come from a woman between 25 and 40 years old in good health and CMV-seropositive.

This clone was counted only a few times. This chain joins TRBV15 and TRBJ2-5, with a possible D match to TRBD1 (5 bases). The V gene lost 0 bases and the J gene lost 1 base, with 9 bases spanning the gap. This CDR3 has 15 residues. The germline V gene encodes CDR1 LNHNV and CDR2 YYDKDF (reference sequence). The CDR3 loop is CATSRDGAVQETQYF. DNA of the CDR3: TGTGCCACCAGCAGAGATGGGGCGGTCCAAGAGACCCAGTACTTC.

This clone has a single count. The chain couples TRBV19 to TRBJ2-2; 8 positions match TRBD2. V shed 5 bases and J 6 bases; nucleotides not matched to a gene: 5. The CDR3 loop spans 14 amino acids. Germline loops: CDR1 LNHDA, CDR2 SQIVND (reference sequence). CDR3 DNA: TGTGCCAGTAGTTCCATGACTAGCGCCGGGGAGCTGTTTTTT. Encoded protein: CASSSMTSAGELFF.

The chain has TRBV30 and TRBJ2-1, with D possibly being TRBD2 (6 bases). Looked up from germline, CDR1 is GTSNPN and CDR2 is SVGIG (reference sequence). The V end lost 4 bases, the J end lost 5 bases, and 18 bases lay between the germline ends. The length of the CDR3 is 15 residues. CDR3 coding DNA: TGTGCCTGGACCCCGGGCAGTTGGGGGGACAATGAGCAGTTCTTC. Translation gives CAWTPGSWGDNEQFF.

The chain carries TRBV11-3 and TRBJ2-7, with D uncertain. The CDR3 sequence is 9 residues long. Germline CDR1 reads SGHNT; CDR2 reads YENEEA. DNA of the CDR3: TGTGCGAGAACTCTGGAGCAGTACTTC. Translation gives CARTLEQYF.

The V gene is TRBV19, the J gene TRBJ1-2; a weak D match, TRBD1 (6 bases). This CDR3 has 15 residues. CDR1 is LNHDA, CDR2 SQIVND, per germline (reference sequence). V shed 1 base and J shed 1 base, with 10 bases lying between them. The CDR3 reads CASSIGARGNYGYTF. CDR3 bases: TGTGCCAGTAGTATAGGGGCCAGGGGTAACTATGGCTACACCTTC.

The rearrangement uses TRBV27 and TRBJ2-2; D is possibly TRBD2 (6 bases). Per germline, CDR1 MNHEY and CDR2 SMNVEV (reference sequence). The CDR3 totals 14 residues. The V end was cut by 6 bases, the J end by 5 bases, with 13 bases between. The CDR3 DNA reads TGTGCCAGCAGCAGGGACTGGTTTACCGGGGAGCTGTTTTTT. Its protein product is CASSRDWFTGELFF.

The rearrangement joins TRBV4-2 to TRBJ1-2; no reliable D call. The CDR3 loop spans 14 amino acids. V was pared by 0 bases and J by 8 bases, with 13 bases between. The V gene's germline CDR1 is LGHNA and CDR2 YNFKEQ. The CDR3 spells CASSQDFVIQGYTF. As DNA, the CDR3 is TGTGCCAGCAGCCAAGATTTCGTAATTCAGGGCTACACCTTC.

The rearrangement links TRBV19 to TRBJ2-1; tentative D call: TRBD1 (5 bases). Trimming pared 2 bases from V and 5 bases from J, leaving 13 bases between. Germline CDR1 is LNHDA and CDR2 is SQIVND (reference sequence). There are 15 residues in the CDR3. The chain's CDR3 is CASSIWQGYNNEQFF. The CDR3 coding sequence is TGTGCCAGTAGTATATGGCAGGGTTATAACAATGAGCAGTTCTTC.

The V and J genes are TRBV27 and TRBJ2-1, with D possibly TRBD2 on 5 matching bases. The CDR3 totals 18 residues. Germline CDR1 MNHEY, CDR2 SMNVEV (reference sequence). The ends were cut back, 6 bases at V and 3 bases at J, with 24 bases in the middle. CDR3 DNA sequence: TGTGCCAGCAGGCCCCTTACCGACTCTACGGAGGTCTACAATGAGCAGTTCTTC. It translates to CASRPLTDSTEVYNEQFF.

The chain combines TRBV28 with TRBJ2-3, with TRBD2 identical over 11 bases. The CDR3 length is 16 residues. V shed 5 bases, J shed 5 bases, and the junction held 9 bases outside the gene matches. Looked up from germline, CDR1 is MDHEN and CDR2 is SYDVKM. Here the CDR3 DNA reads TGTGCCAGCAGTCCGTTAGCGGGAGGGCCAATAGATACGCAGTATTTT. Its translation is CASSPLAGGPIDTQYF. Based on the CDR3 plus reference TRBV28 and TRBJ2-3, the full variable domain is DVKVTQSSRYLVKRTGEKVFLECVQDMDHENMFWYRQDPGLGLRLIYFSYDVKMKEKGDIPEGYSVSREKKERFSLILESASTNQTSMYLCASSPLAGGPIDTQYFGPGTRLTVL.

This clone was counted only a few times. The chain carries TRBV27 and TRBJ2-1, with D tentatively TRBD2 (6 bases). With 6 bases removed from V and 9 bases from J, the gap between germline ends came to 21 bases. The CDR3 sequence is 15 residues long. Germline loops: CDR1 MNHEY, CDR2 SMNVEV (reference sequence). CDR3 coding DNA: TGTGCCAGCAGCCCGGCGACTAGTCTTTTCGGTGAGCAGTTCTTC. This sequence encodes CASSPATSLFGEQFF.

The V gene is TRBV6-5, the J gene TRBJ1-1; 11 bases agree with TRBD1. V shed 8 bases and J 4 bases; nucleotides not matched to a gene: 0. The CDR3 contains 12 residues. Germline loops: CDR1 MNHEY, CDR2 SVGAGI. The CDR3 coding sequence is TGTGCCAGCGGGACAGGGGGCACTGAAGCTTTCTTT. It is translated as CASGTGGTEAFF.